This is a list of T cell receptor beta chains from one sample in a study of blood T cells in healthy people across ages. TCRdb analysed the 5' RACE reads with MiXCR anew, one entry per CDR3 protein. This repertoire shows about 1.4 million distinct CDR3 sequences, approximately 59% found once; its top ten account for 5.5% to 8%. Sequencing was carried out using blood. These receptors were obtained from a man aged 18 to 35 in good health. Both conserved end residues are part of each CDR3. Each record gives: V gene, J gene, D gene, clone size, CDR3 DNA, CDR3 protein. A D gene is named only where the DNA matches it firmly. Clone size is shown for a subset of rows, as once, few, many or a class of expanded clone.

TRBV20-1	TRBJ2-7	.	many	TGCAGTGCTAGAGATGCCTACGAGCAGTACTTC	CSARDAYEQYF
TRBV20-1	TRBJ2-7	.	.	TGCAGTGCTAGGCGTACTGCGTACGAGCAGTACTTC	CSARRTAYEQYF
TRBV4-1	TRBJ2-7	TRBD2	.	TGCGCCAGCAGCCAAGTCCCTAGCGGAAAGGGGACCTACGAGCAGTACTTC	CASSQVPSGKGTYEQYF
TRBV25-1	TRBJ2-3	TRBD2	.	TGTGCCAGCAACGGCGGGGGGGCGTCAGATACGCAGTATTTT	CASNGGGASDTQYF
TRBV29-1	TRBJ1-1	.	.	TGCAGCGTTGCAGTTACGGACGTTGAAGCTTTCTTT	CSVAVTDVEAFF
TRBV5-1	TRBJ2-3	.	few	TGCGCCAGCAGCCTCCAGGGCCAGTACTCGGATACGCAGTATTTT	CASSLQGQYSDTQYF
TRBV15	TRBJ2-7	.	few	TGTGCCACCAGCAGAGATAAGGCGACAGGTTGGTACGAGCAGTACTTC	CATSRDKATGWYEQYF
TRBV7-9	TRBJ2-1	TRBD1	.	TGTGCCAGCAGCTACCCGGGACAGGGTCTCGATGAGCAGTTCTTC	CASSYPGQGLDEQFF
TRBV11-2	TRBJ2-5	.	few	TGTGCCAGCAGCGGAATAGTTGGGGAGACCCAGTACTTC	CASSGIVGETQYF
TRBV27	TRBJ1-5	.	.	TGTGCCAGCAGTCCGACAGGCTATGGACAGCCCCAGCATTTT	CASSPTGYGQPQHF
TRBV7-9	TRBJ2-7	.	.	TGTGCCAGCAGCTCTCAAACAGGGATGGCCCCTTACGAGCAGTACTTC	CASSSQTGMAPYEQYF
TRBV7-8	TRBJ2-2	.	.	TGTGCCAGCAGCTTAGACAGGGTTGGCACCGGGGAGCTGTTTTTT	CASSLDRVGTGELFF
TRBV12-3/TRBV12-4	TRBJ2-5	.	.	TGTGCCAGCAAGACCATGATCGGGGTTGAGGAGACCCAGTACTTC	CASKTMIGVEETQYF
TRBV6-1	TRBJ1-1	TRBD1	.	TGTGCCAGCAGTGATATCGGACAGGGTCAATCCGAAGCTTTCTTT	CASSDIGQGQSEAFF
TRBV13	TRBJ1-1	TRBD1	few	TGTGCCAGCAGCGCCGACAGGGGGCTGGGAAACACTGAAGCTTTCTTT	CASSADRGLGNTEAFF
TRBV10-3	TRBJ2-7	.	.	TGTGCCATCAGTGATCTAGCCAAGACCTACGAGCAGTACTTC	CAISDLAKTYEQYF
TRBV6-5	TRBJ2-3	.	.	TGTGCCAGCAGTTACGCCCTTGGGACAGATACGCAGTATTTT	CASSYALGTDTQYF
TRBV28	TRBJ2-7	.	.	TGTGCCAGCACCCTGGCGGGGGCTAGCTCCTACGAGCAGTACTTC	CASTLAGASSYEQYF
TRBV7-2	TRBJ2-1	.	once	TGTGCCAGCAGCCCCTGGATTGGCTCCTACAATGAGCAGTTCTTC	CASSPWIGSYNEQFF
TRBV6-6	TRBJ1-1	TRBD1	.	TGTGCCAGCAGTTATACGGACAGGGTTGAAGCTTTCTTT	CASSYTDRVEAFF
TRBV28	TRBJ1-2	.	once	TGTGCCAGCCTTCGGGGCGGGGCCTTATATGGCTACACCTTC	CASLRGGALYGYTF
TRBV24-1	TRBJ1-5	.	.	TGTGCCACCAGTGGACATTATAGCAATCAGCCCCAGCATTTT	CATSGHYSNQPQHF
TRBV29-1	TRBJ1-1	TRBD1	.	TGCAGCGCCAGGACAGGGGCGAGGAACACTGAAGCTTTCTTT	CSARTGARNTEAFF
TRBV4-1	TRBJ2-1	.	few	TGCGCCAGCAGCCAAGATGTGGGGCGGTATTACAATGAGCAGTTCTTC	CASSQDVGRYYNEQFF
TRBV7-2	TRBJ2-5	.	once	TGTGCCAGCAGCTTAGCGCGGGCAGGAGGTGCGACCCAGTACTTC	CASSLARAGGATQYF
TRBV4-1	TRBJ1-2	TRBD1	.	TGCGCCAGCAGCCAACCTTACAGGGGGCATCCTAGTGGCTACACCTTC	CASSQPYRGHPSGYTF
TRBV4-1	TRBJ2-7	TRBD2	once	TGCGCCAGCAGCCAAACTAGCGGGACCCTCTCCTACGAGCAGTACTTC	CASSQTSGTLSYEQYF
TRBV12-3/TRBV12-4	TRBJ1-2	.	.	TGTGCCAGCGGAAAGTTTGGCTACACCTTC	CASGKFGYTF
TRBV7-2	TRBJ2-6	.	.	TGTGCCAGCAGCTCCACCCTGGGGTCTGGGGCCAACGTCCTGACTTTC	CASSSTLGSGANVLTF
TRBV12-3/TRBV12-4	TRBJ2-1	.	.	TGTGCCAGCAGTTTGTGGGACCACTTGGATGAGCAGTTCTTC	CASSLWDHLDEQFF
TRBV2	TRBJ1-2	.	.	TGTGCCAGCAGTGAACGAAGGGACTATGGCTACACCTTC	CASSERRDYGYTF
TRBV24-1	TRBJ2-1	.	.	TGTGCCACCAGTGAAAAAGGAGGGGTTGCCGGGAGCTCCTACAATGAGCAGTTCTTC	CATSEKGGVAGSSYNEQFF
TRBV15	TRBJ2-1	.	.	TGTGCCACCAGCCCTCTCGACCCCAATGAGCAGTTCTTC	CATSPLDPNEQFF
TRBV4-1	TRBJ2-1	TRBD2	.	TGCGCCAGCAGCCCGGGACTAGAATTAGGTGAGCAGTTCTTC	CASSPGLELGEQFF
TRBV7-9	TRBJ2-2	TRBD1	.	TGTGCCAGGACAGAGGGACAGAGTACCGGGGAGCTGTTTTTT	CARTEGQSTGELFF
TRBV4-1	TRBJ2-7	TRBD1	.	TGCGCCAGCAGCCGTGGGACAGGGGATCTCTACGAGCAGTACTTC	CASSRGTGDLYEQYF
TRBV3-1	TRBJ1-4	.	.	TGTGCCAGCAGCCAAGAGGGGGACCTCAATGAAAAACTGTTTTTT	CASSQEGDLNEKLFF
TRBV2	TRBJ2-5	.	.	TGTGCCAGCAGTGAACGCGGGATTTACCAAGAGACCCAGTACTTC	CASSERGIYQETQYF
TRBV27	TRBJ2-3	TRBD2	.	TGTGCCAGCATTGGGCGGGAGGGCCTTACAGATACGCAGTATTTT	CASIGREGLTDTQYF
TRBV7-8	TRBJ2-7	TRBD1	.	TGTGCCAGCAGCCGCCGGGGGAGACAGGGGGCCTACGAGCAGTACTTC	CASSRRGRQGAYEQYF
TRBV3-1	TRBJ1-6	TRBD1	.	TGTGCCAGCAGCCAAGATGGACAGGCATTTTCACCCCTCCACTTT	CASSQDGQAFSPLHF
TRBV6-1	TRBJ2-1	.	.	TGTGCCAGCAGTGAAGTCGGCCGACAGAATGAGCAGTTCTTC	CASSEVGRQNEQFF
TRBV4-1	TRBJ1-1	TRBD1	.	TGCGCCAGCAGCCCCGGGACAGGTTACACTGAAGCTTTCTTT	CASSPGTGYTEAFF
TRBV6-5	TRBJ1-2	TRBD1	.	TGTGCCAGCAGCCGCGGGACAGGGACTTCTAACTATGGCTACACCTTC	CASSRGTGTSNYGYTF
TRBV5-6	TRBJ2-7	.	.	TGTGCCGGCAGCTTGGGCAGGTCCCACGAGCAGTACTTC	CAGSLGRSHEQYF
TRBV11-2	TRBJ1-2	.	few	TGTGCCAGCAGCTTAGATCCCGCAGGATCCGGACTGGGCTATGGCTACACCTTC	CASSLDPAGSGLGYGYTF
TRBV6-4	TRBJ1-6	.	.	TGTGCCAGCAGACGGGCGGATTCACCCCTCCACTTT	CASRRADSPLHF
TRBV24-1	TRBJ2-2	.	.	TGTGCCACCAGTGATTTGGGCCGGTCGAACACCGGGGAGCTGTTTTTT	CATSDLGRSNTGELFF